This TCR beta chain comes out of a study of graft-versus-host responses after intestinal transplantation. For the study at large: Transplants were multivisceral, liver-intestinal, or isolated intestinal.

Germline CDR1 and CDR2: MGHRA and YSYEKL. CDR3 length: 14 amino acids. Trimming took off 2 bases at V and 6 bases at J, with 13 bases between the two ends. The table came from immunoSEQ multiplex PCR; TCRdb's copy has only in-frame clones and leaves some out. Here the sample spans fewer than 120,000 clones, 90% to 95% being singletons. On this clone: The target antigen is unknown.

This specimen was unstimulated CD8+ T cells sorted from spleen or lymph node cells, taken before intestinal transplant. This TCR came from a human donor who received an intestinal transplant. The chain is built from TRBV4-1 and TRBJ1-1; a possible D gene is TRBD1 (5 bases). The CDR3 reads CASSQSREWSEAFF. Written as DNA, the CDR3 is TGCGCCAGCAGCCAAAGCAGGGAATGGTCTGAAGCTTTCTTT.